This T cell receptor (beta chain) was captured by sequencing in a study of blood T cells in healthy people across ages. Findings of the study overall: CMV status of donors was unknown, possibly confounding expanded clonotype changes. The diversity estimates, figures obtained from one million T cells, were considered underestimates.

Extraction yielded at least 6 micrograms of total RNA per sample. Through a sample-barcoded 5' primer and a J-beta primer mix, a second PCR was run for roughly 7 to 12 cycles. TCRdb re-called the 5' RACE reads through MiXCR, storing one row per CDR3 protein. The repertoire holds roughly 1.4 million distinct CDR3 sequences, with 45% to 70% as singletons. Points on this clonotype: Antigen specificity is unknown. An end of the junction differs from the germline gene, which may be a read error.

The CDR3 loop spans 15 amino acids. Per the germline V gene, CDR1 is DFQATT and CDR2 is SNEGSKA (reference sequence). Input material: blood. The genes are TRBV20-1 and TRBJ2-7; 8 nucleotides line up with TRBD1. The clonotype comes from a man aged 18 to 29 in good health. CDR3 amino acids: CSAREGQAASYELYF. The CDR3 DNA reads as TGCAGTGCTAGAGAGGGACAGGCCGCCTCCTACGAGCTGTACTTC.